Following are 24 T cell receptor beta chains from one sample sequenced in a study of blood T cell repertoires in COVID-19. Assay: immunoSEQ multiplex PCR; the TCRdb copy retains only in-frame clones and omits some. The sample includes 150,000 to 200,000 clones, about nine tenths of them seen just once. The material sequenced was peripheral blood. The receptor source for this set is a man younger than 35 with acute or convalescent COVID-19.

The V and J genes are TRBV12-3 or TRBV12-4 and TRBJ2-5, with D unresolved. This CDR3 has 13 residues. V was shortened by 5 bases and J by 5 bases, with 12 bases between the two germline ends. The CDR3 region is CASSPPEAETQYF. In DNA form, the CDR3 reads TGTGCCAGCAGTCCACCAGAAGCGGAGACCCAGTACTTC.

The chain joins TRBV3-1 (or the pseudogene TRBV3-2) to TRBJ2-7; D may be TRBD1 (6 bases). CDR3 length equals 13 residues. CDR1 LGHDT and CDR2 YNNKEL come from the germline V gene (reference sequence). V lost 4 bases to trimming and J lost 2 bases, with 9 bases between them. The CDR3 loop reads CASSLDRPYEQYF. CDR3 in DNA: TGTGCCAGCAGCCTGGACAGACCCTACGAGCAGTACTTC.

The rearrangement uses TRBV7-9 and TRBJ1-6, with 11 bases fitting TRBD1. This CDR3 is built from 16 residues. V trimming: 4 bases; J trimming: 10 bases; junction bases outside the gene matches: 9. The germline V gene encodes CDR1 SEHNR and CDR2 FQNEAQ (reference sequence). CDR3 amino acids: CASSSTADRGRSPLHF. The CDR3 coding sequence is TGTGCCAGCAGCTCTACGGCGGACAGGGGGCGGTCACCCCTCCACTTT.

The chain has TRBV24-1 and TRBJ2-7; D perhaps matches TRBD1 (5 bases). The V gene lost 2 bases and the J gene lost 6 bases, with 10 bases spanning the gap. CDR1 is KGHDR, CDR2 SFDVKD, per germline. The CDR3 spans 13 residues. The CDR3 DNA reads as TGTGCCACCAGTGATTGGGGCTTGGGCGAGCAGTACTTC. Translation: CATSDWGLGEQYF.

This rearrangement joins TRBV7-6 to TRBJ2-2, with TRBD1 as a possible D gene (5 bases). The V gene lost 8 bases and the J gene lost 0 bases, with 16 bases spanning the gap. The CDR3 loop spans 16 amino acids. Germline V gene data show CDR1 as SGHVS and CDR2 as FNYEAQ. The CDR3 loop reads CASGMQGASNTGELFF. The CDR3 DNA is TGTGCCAGCGGCATGCAAGGGGCCTCGAACACCGGGGAGCTGTTTTTT.

The genes are TRBV10-3 and TRBJ1-2, with 7 bases lining up with TRBD1. The length of the CDR3 is 14 residues. The junction had 11 bases not matched to a gene; V was cut back by 10 bases and J by 3 bases. From germline, CDR1 is ENHRY and CDR2 SYGVKD. The CDR3 DNA reads TGTGCCACGAATAGAGGGGGCTTAGACTATGGCTACACCTTC. This encodes CATNRGGLDYGYTF.

The count of this clone is one. J is TRBJ2-1 and V is TRBV24-1; 10 bases agree with TRBD2. J was trimmed by 1 base and V by 6 bases; bases with no gene match: 5. The CDR3 loop spans 16 amino acids. CDR1 KGHDR and CDR2 SFDVKD come from the germline V gene. CDR3 protein: CATSRLAGVSYNEQFF. The CDR3 DNA is TGTGCCACCAGTCGCCTAGCGGGAGTTTCCTACAATGAGCAGTTCTTC.

This chain links TRBV18 with TRBJ1-1; unclear D gene. Between the trimmed V and J ends, which lost 4 bases and 3 bases, there was a span of 12 bases. Germline values: CDR1 KGHSH, CDR2 LQKENI. The CDR3 has 14 residues. Written as DNA, the CDR3 is TGTGCCAGCTCACGGGCAGGTGTTTACACTGAAGCTTTCTTT. This gives the protein CASSRAGVYTEAFF.

CDR3 amino acids: CASSLLAGVTGTQYF. The CDR3 coding sequence is TGTGCCAGCAGCTTACTAGCGGGGGTGACGGGGACCCAGTACTTC. The chain combines TRBV7-6 with TRBJ2-5; TRBD2 aligns across 10 bases. The J segment lost 7 bases and the V segment lost 2 bases, leaving 7 bases of the junction unmatched. The CDR3 covers 15 residues. CDR1 and CDR2 from the germline V gene are SGHVS and FNYEAQ.

The chain is built from TRBV30 and TRBJ1-2; D is undetermined. CDR3 length: 16 amino acids. V shed 0 bases and J shed 8 bases, with 22 bases lying between them. Germline V CDR1 and CDR2: GTSNPN, SVGIG (reference sequence). The CDR3 sequence is CAWSVHRDTLIRGYTF. Written as DNA, the CDR3 is TGTGCCTGGAGTGTACACCGAGACACCCTCATCAGAGGCTACACCTTC.

The chain combines TRBV11-2 with TRBJ2-1, with 11 bases identical to TRBD2. The CDR3 has 16 residues. Germline assignment: CDR1 SGHAT and CDR2 FQNNGV. V shed 2 bases, J shed 5 bases, and the junction held 5 bases outside the gene matches. The CDR3 region is CASSLILTSGDNEQFF. The CDR3 DNA sequence: TGTGCCAGCAGCTTAATCTTGACTAGCGGGGACAATGAGCAGTTCTTC.

This chain joins TRBV7-2 and TRBJ2-1; 7 bases fit TRBD2. The germline V gene encodes CDR1 SGHTA and CDR2 FQGNSA. CDR3 length equals 15 residues. J lost 9 bases, V lost 5 bases, and 13 bases had no gene match. The CDR3 protein is CASSRGSSNIREQFF. The CDR3, as DNA: TGTGCCAGCAGCCGCGGGAGTTCGAATATCCGTGAGCAGTTCTTC.

The V gene is TRBV3-1 (or the pseudogene TRBV3-2), the J gene TRBJ1-1; no firm D call. The CDR3 covers 16 residues. Germline V gives CDR1 LGHDT, CDR2 YNNKEL (reference sequence). V was cut by 0 bases and J by 0 bases, with 11 bases left in between. CDR3 protein: CASSQEVGVMNTEAFF. The CDR3 bases are TGTGCCAGCAGCCAAGAAGTAGGAGTCATGAACACTGAAGCTTTCTTT.

V is TRBV25-1 and J is TRBJ1-1; D possibly corresponds to TRBD1 (5 bases). With 2 bases removed from V and 6 bases from J, the gap between germline ends came to 10 bases. The CDR3 runs 13 residues. Germline CDR1 MGHDK, CDR2 SYGVNS. CDR3 residues: CASSEQGIPEAFF. The DNA for the CDR3 is TGTGCCAGCAGTGAACAGGGAATCCCTGAAGCTTTCTTT. Looking up the rest from reference TRBV25-1 and TRBJ1-1 gives the full variable domain: EADIYQTPRYLVIGTGKKITLECSQTMGHDKMYWYQQDPGMELHLIHYSYGVNSTEKGDLSSESTVSRIRTEHFPLTLESARPSHTSQYLCASSEQGIPEAFFGQGTRLTVV.

In this sample, this clone turned up once. The chain has TRBV18 and TRBJ2-7; 8 bases match TRBD1. The CDR3 loop spans 14 amino acids. CDR1 and CDR2 (germline): KGHSH, LQKENI. With 0 bases clipped from V and 4 bases from J, the junction kept 2 bases outside the gene matches. The CDR3 DNA sequence: TGTGCCAGCTCACCACCGGGACAGGTATACGAGCAGTACTTC. Translation: CASSPPGQVYEQYF.

This chain uses TRBV19 with TRBJ2-7; 10 nucleotides match TRBD2. CDR1 LNHDA and CDR2 SQIVND come from the germline V gene (reference sequence). Trimming took 6 bases from V and 5 from J; bases not matched to a gene: 7. The CDR3 sequence is 14 residues long. CDR3 sequence (DNA): TGTGCCAGTAGCAGGGGACTAGCGCGCCACGAGCAGTACTTC. Encoded protein: CASSRGLARHEQYF.

Here the CDR3 reads CASSQGGQGAGYGYTF. CDR3 nucleotide sequence: TGCGCCAGCAGCCAAGGGGGACAGGGGGCAGGCTATGGCTACACCTTC. The chain employs TRBV4-1 and TRBJ1-2, with TRBD1 identical over 12 bases. J was trimmed by 4 bases and V by 1 base; bases with no gene match: 4. CDR1 and CDR2 from the germline V gene are MGHRA and YSYEKL. The CDR3 has 16 amino acids.

This sequence joins TRBV5-1 and TRBJ1-4, with 8 bases aligning to TRBD1. Trimming removed 4 bases from V and 6 bases from J; junction bases left unmatched: 8. The CDR3 sequence is 15 residues long. CDR1 and CDR2 (germline): SGHRS, YFSETQ. The CDR3 sequence is CASSVPGTGDEKLFF. The CDR3 DNA follows: TGCGCCAGCAGCGTCCCCGGGACAGGAGATGAAAAACTGTTTTTT.

The chain links TRBV27 to TRBJ2-7; a weak D match, TRBD1 (6 bases). The CDR3 runs 17 residues. Germline loops: CDR1 MNHEY, CDR2 SMNVEV (reference sequence). Deletions cut 8 bases from V and 4 bases from J, with 27 bases between. The DNA for the CDR3 is TGTGCCAGCTCCATCCGACGGCTCGGGACAACTACTTACGAGCAGTACTTC. The encoded protein is CASSIRRLGTTTYEQYF.

This clone appeared a few times. This sequence joins TRBV25-1 and TRBJ1-3, with TRBD1 matching 8 bases. Trimming took 3 bases from V and 2 from J; bases not matched to a gene: 3. This CDR3 comprises 15 residues. Germline CDR1 MGHDK, CDR2 SYGVNS. The CDR3 DNA follows: TGTGCCAGCAGTGACGACAGGGGAACTGGAAACACCATATATTTT. This sequence encodes CASSDDRGTGNTIYF.

The chain couples TRBV2 to TRBJ1-5, with D possibly matching TRBD1 (6 bases). There are 14 residues in the CDR3. CDR1 SNHLY and CDR2 FYNNEI come from the germline V gene. Trimming took 6 bases from V and 6 from J, leaving 15 bases between them. CDR3 nucleotide sequence: TGTGCCAGCAGGCCCAGGGGTGACGGTCAGCCCCAGCATTTT. Protein: CASRPRGDGQPQHF.

J is TRBJ2-7 and V is TRBV5-1; a possible D gene is TRBD2 (5 bases). Trimming took 1 base from V and 3 from J, leaving 11 bases between them. Germline-derived CDR1 and CDR2 are SGHRS and YFSETQ. The length of the CDR3 is 14 residues. The CDR3 DNA follows: TGCGCCAGCAGCTTGTGGACTTCTCACTACGAGCAGTACTTC. Its protein is CASSLWTSHYEQYF.

The chain links TRBV10-3 to TRBJ2-1; weak D call: TRBD1 (5 bases). Trimming shortened V by 3 bases and J by 6 bases, and 12 bases separated the two germline ends. The germline gives CDR1 ENHRY, CDR2 SYGVKD. The length of the CDR3 is 14 residues. The CDR3 nucleotides read TGTGCCATCAGTGATAAGGGGAAGGGCAATGAGCAGTTCTTC. Translated: CAISDKGKGNEQFF.

This CDR3 is CASSFDRSTGELFF. CDR3 DNA sequence: TGTGCCAGCAGCTTTGACAGGAGCACCGGGGAGCTGTTTTTT. The genes are TRBV7-2 and TRBJ2-2; TRBD1 is a possible D gene (6 bases). The V and J ends lost 3 bases and 4 bases respectively, with 9 bases between them. Germline V gene lookup returns CDR1 SGHTA and CDR2 FQGNSA. The CDR3 is 14 amino acids.